This T cell receptor beta chain was recorded in a study of chemoradiotherapy in HPV16-positive cancers. V was clipped by 1 base and J by 4 bases, with 17 bases between them. CDR3 length: 16 residues. Germline CDR1 is SGHVS and CDR2 is FNYEAQ. Generated by immunoSEQ multiplex PCR, the TCRdb table keeps only in-frame clones and is missing some. The repertoire holds roughly 5,700 clones, with roughly nine tenths as singletons. Sequences were derived from blood, sampled from a patient who underwent chemoradiotherapy. This chain joins TRBV7-6 and TRBJ2-7, with D possibly being TRBD1 (5 bases). The sequence derives from a human donor with HPV-associated anogenital cancer. The CDR3 region is CASSLGARSGKYEQYF. CDR3 sequence (DNA): TGTGCCAGCAGCTTAGGGGCCCGTTCAGGGAAGTACGAGCAGTACTTC.